The 2 T cell receptor beta chains reported below all come from one sample, sequenced in a study of CD8+CD57+ T cells in acquired aplastic anemia. Both TCR beta VDJ combination and CDR3 sequence profiling were carried out. Genomic DNA was the template for this profiling. TCRdb used MiXCR to reprocess the reads, holding one entry per CDR3 protein. The sample includes 400,000 to 450,000 distinct CDR3 sequences, 55% to 70% of them seen just once. Sequencing was done on a sample of sorted CD4+, CD8+, or CD8+CD57+ T cells (not recorded which) from PBMCs. The receptors were sampled from a human donor in good health, serving as a control.

The gene calls are TRBV10-3 and TRBJ1-2; 10 bases match TRBD1. Germline trimming cut 8 bases from V and 4 bases from J; bases unmatched to any gene: 4. Germline CDR1 is ENHRY and CDR2 is SYGVKD. The CDR3 contains 13 residues. The CDR3 DNA reads TGTGCCATCCGGGGACAGGGGTCCTATGGCTACACCTTC. Translating gives CAIRGQGSYGYTF.

CDR3 nucleotides: TGTGCCAGCAGCGCCGGTGGGTACAACCTACAAGGGAATGAAAAACTGTTTTTT. The encoded protein is CASSAGGYNLQGNEKLFF. V and J are TRBV11-1 and TRBJ1-4; D gene uncertain. Germline CDR1 and CDR2: SGHAT and FQDESV (reference sequence). V lost 5 bases to trimming and J lost 5 bases, with 24 bases between them. This CDR3 contains 18 residues.